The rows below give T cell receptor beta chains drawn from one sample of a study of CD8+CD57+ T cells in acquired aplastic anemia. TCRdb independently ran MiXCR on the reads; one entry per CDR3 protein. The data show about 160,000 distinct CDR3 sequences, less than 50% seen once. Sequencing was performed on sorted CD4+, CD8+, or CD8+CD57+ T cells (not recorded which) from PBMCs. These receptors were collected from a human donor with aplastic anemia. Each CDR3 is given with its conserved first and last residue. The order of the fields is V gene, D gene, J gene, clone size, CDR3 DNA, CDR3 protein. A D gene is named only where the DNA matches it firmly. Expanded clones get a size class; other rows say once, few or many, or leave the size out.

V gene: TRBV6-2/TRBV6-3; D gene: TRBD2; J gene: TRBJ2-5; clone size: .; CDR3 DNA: TGTGCCAGCAGTTCCGGGACTAGCGGGGGACACCAAGAGACCCAGTACTTC; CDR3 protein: CASSSGTSGGHQETQYF
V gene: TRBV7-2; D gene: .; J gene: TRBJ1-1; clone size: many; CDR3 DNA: TGTGCCAGCAGCCTACGGAGGAACACTGAAGCTTTCTTT; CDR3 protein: CASSLRRNTEAFF
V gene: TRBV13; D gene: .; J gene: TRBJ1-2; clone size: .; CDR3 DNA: TGTGCCAGCAGCTTAGAGCAGGATGGCTACACCTTC; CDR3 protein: CASSLEQDGYTF
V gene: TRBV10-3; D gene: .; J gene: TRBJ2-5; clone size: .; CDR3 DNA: TGTGCCATCAGTGGGCAGGTTGAAGAGACCCAGTACTTC; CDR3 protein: CAISGQVEETQYF
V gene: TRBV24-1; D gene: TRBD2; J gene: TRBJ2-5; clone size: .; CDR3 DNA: TGTGCCACCTCAGCCGCCTCACTAGCGGGGGGGCAAGAGACCCAGTACTTC; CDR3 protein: CATSAASLAGGQETQYF
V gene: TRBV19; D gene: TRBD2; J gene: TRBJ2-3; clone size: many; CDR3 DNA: TGTGCCAGTAGCCACGTCGGCGGGGGGGCGGCGGATACGCAGTATTTT; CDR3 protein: CASSHVGGGAADTQYF
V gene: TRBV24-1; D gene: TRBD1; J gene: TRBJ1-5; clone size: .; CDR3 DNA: TGTGCCACCAGTGCTCTTGGACAGGGATGGGTGCCCCAGCATTTT; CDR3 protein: CATSALGQGWVPQHF
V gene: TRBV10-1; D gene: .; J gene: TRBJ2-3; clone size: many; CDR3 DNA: TGCGCCAGCAGGACCACAGATACGCAGTATTTT; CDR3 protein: CASRTTDTQYF
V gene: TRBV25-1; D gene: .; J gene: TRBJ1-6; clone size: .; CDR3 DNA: TGTGCCAGCGCTCTTTGGAATTCACCCCTCCACTTT; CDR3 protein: CASALWNSPLHF
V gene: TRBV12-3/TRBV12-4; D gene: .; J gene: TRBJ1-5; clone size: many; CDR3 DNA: TGTGCCAGCAGTTTTTCAGGTACAGGTCAGCCCCAGCATTTT; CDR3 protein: CASSFSGTGQPQHF
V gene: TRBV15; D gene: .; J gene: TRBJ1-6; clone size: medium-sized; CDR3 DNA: TGTGCCACCAGACGGACGGCCCATAATTCACCCCTCCACTTT; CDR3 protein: CATRRTAHNSPLHF
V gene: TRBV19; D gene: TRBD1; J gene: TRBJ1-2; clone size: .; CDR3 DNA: TGTGCCAGTAGTGATACAGGGGGCTATGGCTACACCTTC; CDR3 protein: CASSDTGGYGYTF
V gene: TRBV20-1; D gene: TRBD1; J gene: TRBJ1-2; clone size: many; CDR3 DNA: TGCAGTGCTTCCCGGGACAGGGGAGGATCGAGAGGCTACACCTTC; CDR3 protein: CSASRDRGGSRGYTF
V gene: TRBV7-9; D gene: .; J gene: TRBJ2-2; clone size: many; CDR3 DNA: TGTGCCAGCAGCTCCCCACTCCAGACCGGGGAGCTGTTTTTT; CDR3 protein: CASSSPLQTGELFF
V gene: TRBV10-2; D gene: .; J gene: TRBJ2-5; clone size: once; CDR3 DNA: TGCGCCAGCAGTGAGTTGTCGGCAGAGACCCAGTACTTC; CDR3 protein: CASSELSAETQYF
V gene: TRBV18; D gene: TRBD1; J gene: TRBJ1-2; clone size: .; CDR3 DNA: TGTGCCAGCTCACCAGTCGGGACAGAGCCGTATGGCTACACCTTC; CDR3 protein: CASSPVGTEPYGYTF
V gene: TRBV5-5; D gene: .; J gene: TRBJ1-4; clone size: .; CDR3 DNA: TGTGCCAGCAGCTTGTATTGGGCCGAAAAACTGTTTTTT; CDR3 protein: CASSLYWAEKLFF
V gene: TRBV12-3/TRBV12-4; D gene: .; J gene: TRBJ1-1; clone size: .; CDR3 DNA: TGTGCCAGCAGTCTTTGGGACAACACTGAAGCTTTCTTT; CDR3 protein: CASSLWDNTEAFF
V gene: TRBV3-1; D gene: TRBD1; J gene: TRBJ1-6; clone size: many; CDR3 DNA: TGTGCCAGCAGAGCCACCGGGACAGGCGAATCACCCCTCCACTTT; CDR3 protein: CASRATGTGESPLHF
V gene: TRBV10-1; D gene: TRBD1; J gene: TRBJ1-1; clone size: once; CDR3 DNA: TGTGCCAGCAGGGAAGGGGGCTCGAAGACTGAAGCTTTCTTT; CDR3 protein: CASREGGSKTEAFF
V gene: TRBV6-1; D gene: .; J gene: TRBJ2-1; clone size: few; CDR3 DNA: TGTGCCAGCAGTGCCCGGACAGCCGCCTACAATGAGCAGTTCTTC; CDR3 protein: CASSARTAAYNEQFF
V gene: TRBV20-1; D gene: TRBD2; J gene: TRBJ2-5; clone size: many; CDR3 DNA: TGCAGTGCCTCCGGGTGGACTAGCAGAGAGACCCAGTACTTC; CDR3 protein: CSASGWTSRETQYF
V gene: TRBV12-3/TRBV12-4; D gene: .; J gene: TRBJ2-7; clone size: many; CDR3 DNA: TGTGCCAGCAGACCGACGGGAACCTACGAGCAGTACTTC; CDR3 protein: CASRPTGTYEQYF